A selection of T cell receptor beta chains follows, all from one sample in a study of blood T cell repertoires in COVID-19. This table comes from immunoSEQ multiplex PCR, and its TCRdb copy is limited to in-frame clones, with some not included. Of roughly 140,000 clones in the sample, 85% to 90% were seen once. The specimen was PBMCs or T cells enriched from blood (not recorded which). Receptors were obtained from a man in his sixties who had recovered from COVID-19. Each CDR3 is given with its conserved first and last residue. The D gene is left open where the match is weak. The size field is filled for only some rows; it gives once, few, many or a size class.

J: TRBJ1-2
V: TRBV28
D: .
size: .
CDR3: CASSLSDYGYTF
DNA: TGTGCCAGCAGTTTAAGCGACTATGGCTACACCTTC

J: TRBJ2-4
V: TRBV28
D: TRBD2
size: .
CDR3: CAPGPRGGPKNIQYF
DNA: TGCGCCCCCGGCCCGCGGGGGGGGCCCAAAAACATTCAGTACTTC

J: TRBJ2-2
V: TRBV5-6
D: .
size: .
CDR3: CASSFTQALFTGELFF
DNA: TGTGCCAGCAGCTTTACCCAGGCCCTGTTTACCGGGGAGCTGTTTTTT

J: TRBJ2-1
V: TRBV24-1
D: TRBD1
size: .
CDR3: CATSEAGTDNEQFF
DNA: TGTGCCACCAGTGAGGCCGGGACAGACAATGAGCAGTTCTTC

J: TRBJ1-4
V: TRBV5-6
D: TRBD1
size: .
CDR3: CASSTTQGAREKLFF
DNA: TGTGCCAGCAGCACCACACAGGGGGCGCGTGAAAAACTGTTTTTT

J: TRBJ2-5
V: TRBV5-4
D: .
size: once
CDR3: CASSLQGRPPETQYF
DNA: TGTGCCAGCAGTTTACAGGGGAGGCCTCCGGAGACCCAGTACTTC

J: TRBJ1-4
V: TRBV6-5
D: .
size: .
CDR3: CASYYPGHEKLFF
DNA: TGTGCCAGTTATTATCCGGGACACGAAAAACTGTTTTTT

J: TRBJ1-5
V: TRBV7-9
D: .
size: .
CDR3: CAAGDVSNQPQHF
DNA: TGTGCCGCAGGGGACGTAAGCAATCAGCCCCAGCATTTT

J: TRBJ1-2
V: TRBV16
D: TRBD1
size: .
CDR3: CASSLTGGADGYTF
DNA: TGTGCCAGCAGCCTGACAGGGGGCGCGGATGGCTACACCTTC

J: TRBJ2-1
V: TRBV7-9
D: .
size: .
CDR3: CASSGSGLDGEQFF
DNA: TGTGCCAGCAGCGGTTCGGGATTAGATGGTGAGCAGTTCTTC

J: TRBJ1-2
V: TRBV28
D: TRBD1
size: .
CDR3: CATFRRTGGYGYTF
DNA: TGTGCCACCTTCAGGAGGACAGGGGGCTATGGCTACACCTTC

J: TRBJ2-2
V: TRBV12-3/TRBV12-4
D: .
size: .
CDR3: CASSLGSGELFF
DNA: TGTGCCAGCAGTTTGGGCTCCGGGGAGCTGTTTTTT

J: TRBJ1-6
V: TRBV5-5
D: TRBD1
size: few
CDR3: CASGPGTVDSPLHF
DNA: TGTGCCAGCGGTCCCGGGACAGTCGATTCACCCCTCCACTTT

J: TRBJ2-2
V: TRBV10-1
D: TRBD1
size: .
CDR3: CASSGGQGTGELFF
DNA: TGCGCCAGCAGTGGGGGACAGGGCACCGGGGAGCTGTTTTTT

J: TRBJ1-3
V: TRBV5-1
D: .
size: .
CDR3: CASSLRGSAGNTIYF
DNA: TGCGCCAGCAGCTTACGGGGATCGGCTGGAAACACCATATATTTT

J: TRBJ1-4
V: TRBV6-5
D: .
size: .
CDR3: CASSPSQGRNEKLFF
DNA: TGTGCCAGCAGTCCCTCACAGGGTAGAAATGAAAAACTGTTTTTT

J: TRBJ2-1
V: TRBV19
D: .
size: .
CDR3: CASSPRLQGEQFF
DNA: TGTGCCAGTAGTCCCAGACTGCAAGGTGAGCAGTTCTTC

J: TRBJ2-7
V: TRBV28
D: TRBD2
size: .
CDR3: CASSFPGGYEQYF
DNA: TGTGCCAGCAGTTTCCCCGGGGGGTACGAGCAGTACTTC

J: TRBJ1-2
V: TRBV6-5
D: TRBD1
size: .
CDR3: CASRGTGDGYTF
DNA: TGTGCCAGCAGGGGGACAGGGGATGGCTACACCTTC

J: TRBJ1-4
V: TRBV5-4
D: .
size: few
CDR3: CASSLRTKNEKLFF
DNA: TGTGCCAGCAGCTTAAGGACAAAGAATGAAAAACTGTTTTTT

J: TRBJ1-6
V: TRBV2
D: TRBD1
size: .
CDR3: CASSFRGSSYNSPLHF
DNA: TGTGCCAGCAGTTTCAGGGGGTCCTCCTATAATTCACCCCTCCACTTT

J: TRBJ1-4
V: TRBV15
D: .
size: .
CDR3: CATSRRQGSNEKLFF
DNA: TGTGCCACCAGCCGACGTCAGGGCAGTAATGAAAAACTGTTTTTT

J: TRBJ1-5
V: TRBV20-1
D: .
size: few
CDR3: CSASYLGAQPQHF
DNA: TGCAGTGCTAGTTATTTGGGGGCTCAGCCCCAGCATTTT

J: TRBJ1-1
V: TRBV12-3/TRBV12-4
D: TRBD1
size: few
CDR3: CALRRGQGVGAFF
DNA: TGTGCCCTACGAAGGGGTCAGGGGGTAGGAGCTTTCTTT

J: TRBJ2-7
V: TRBV11-3
D: TRBD1
size: once
CDR3: CASSLGGQGGIHEQYF
DNA: TGTGCCAGCAGCTTAGGGGGACAGGGTGGAATCCACGAGCAGTACTTC

J: TRBJ1-1
V: TRBV7-8
D: .
size: .
CDR3: CASSRGAGMAEAFF
DNA: TGTGCCAGCAGCCGAGGGGCAGGGATGGCTGAAGCTTTCTTT

J: TRBJ1-5
V: TRBV2
D: TRBD1
size: .
CDR3: CASTAQGVLSNQPQHF
DNA: TGTGCCAGCACGGCACAGGGGGTTTTAAGCAATCAGCCCCAGCATTTT

J: TRBJ2-2
V: TRBV10-3
D: .
size: .
CDR3: CAISALTGTPTGELFF
DNA: TGTGCCATCAGTGCACTAACCGGGACACCGACCGGGGAGCTGTTTTTT

J: TRBJ1-1
V: TRBV4-1
D: .
size: .
CDR3: CASSPRTALNTEAFF
DNA: TGCGCCAGCAGCCCCAGGACAGCGCTGAACACTGAAGCTTTCTTT

J: TRBJ2-1
V: TRBV10-3
D: TRBD2
size: .
CDR3: CATRPRAGEVDEQFF
DNA: TGTGCCACAAGGCCCAGAGCGGGAGAGGTAGATGAGCAGTTCTTC

J: TRBJ2-7
V: TRBV10-3
D: TRBD2
size: .
CDR3: CAISEVVAGRYEQYF
DNA: TGTGCCATCAGTGAAGTTGTAGCGGGGCGATACGAGCAGTACTTC

J: TRBJ2-7
V: TRBV19
D: TRBD2
size: .
CDR3: CASSTREGSYEQYF
DNA: TGTGCCAGTAGTACCCGGGAGGGCTCCTACGAGCAGTACTTC

J: TRBJ2-1
V: TRBV10-1
D: TRBD2
size: once
CDR3: CASSERLAGGEQFF
DNA: TGCGCCAGCAGTGAGAGACTAGCGGGAGGTGAGCAGTTCTTC

J: TRBJ1-2
V: TRBV18
D: .
size: .
CDR3: CASSPIQEVGYGYTF
DNA: TGTGCCAGCTCACCCATCCAAGAGGTTGGATATGGCTACACCTTC

J: TRBJ2-5
V: TRBV12-1
D: .
size: .
CDR3: CASSTRRRGPNGETQYF
DNA: TGTGCCAGCAGCACGAGGAGGCGGGGCCCCAACGGAGAGACCCAGTACTTC

J: TRBJ1-6
V: TRBV4-1
D: .
size: few
CDR3: CASSLDRNLSPLHF
DNA: TGCGCCAGCAGCCTAGACAGGAACTTATCACCCCTCCACTTT

J: TRBJ2-7
V: TRBV5-1
D: .
size: .
CDR3: CASSSTVLNYEQYF
DNA: TGCGCCAGCAGCTCGACAGTACTAAACTACGAGCAGTACTTC

J: TRBJ2-7
V: TRBV6-2/TRBV6-3
D: .
size: .
CDR3: CASSYLDSVYEQYF
DNA: TGTGCCAGCAGTTACCTGGACAGTGTCTACGAGCAGTACTTC

J: TRBJ2-7
V: TRBV7-8
D: TRBD1
size: .
CDR3: CASSLVRSGTDYEQYF
DNA: TGTGCCAGCAGCTTAGTCCGCTCCGGGACAGACTACGAGCAGTACTTC

J: TRBJ2-7
V: TRBV28
D: .
size: once
CDR3: CASSLPGQFYEQYF
DNA: TGTGCCAGCAGCCTCCCTGGGCAGTTCTACGAGCAGTACTTC

J: TRBJ1-4
V: TRBV5-6
D: .
size: .
CDR3: CASSLWTVNEKLFF
DNA: TGTGCCAGCAGCTTATGGACAGTTAATGAAAAACTGTTTTTT

J: TRBJ2-2
V: TRBV12-3/TRBV12-4
D: .
size: once
CDR3: CASTLSLTGELFF
DNA: TGTGCCAGCACCCTTTCTCTTACCGGGGAGCTGTTTTTT

J: TRBJ1-5
V: TRBV2
D: .
size: .
CDR3: CASNQDRGINQPQHF
DNA: TGTGCCAGCAATCAGGATAGGGGAATCAATCAGCCCCAGCATTTT

J: TRBJ2-1
V: TRBV11-2
D: TRBD2
size: .
CDR3: CASSLLPGTSNEQFF
DNA: TGTGCCAGCAGCCTCCTACCAGGGACTAGCAATGAGCAGTTCTTC

J: TRBJ2-2
V: TRBV9
D: .
size: .
CDR3: CASSPRNRDTGELFF
DNA: TGTGCCAGCAGCCCCCGAAACAGGGATACCGGGGAGCTGTTTTTT

J: TRBJ1-6
V: TRBV5-4
D: .
size: .
CDR3: CASSTYRDLNSPLHF
DNA: TGTGCCAGCAGCACCTACAGGGACCTCAATTCACCCCTCCACTTT

J: TRBJ2-2
V: TRBV21-1
D: .
size: once
CDR3: CASKAEPGELFF
DNA: TGTGCCAGCAAAGCGGAGCCCGGGGAGCTGTTTTTT

J: TRBJ2-2
V: TRBV29-1
D: .
size: .
CDR3: CSVSMNTGELFF
DNA: TGCAGCGTTAGCATGAACACCGGGGAGCTGTTTTTT

J: TRBJ2-7
V: TRBV3-1/TRBV3-2
D: .
size: .
CDR3: CASSQDLRLVYEQYF
DNA: TGTGCCAGCAGCCAAGATCTCCGGCTAGTATACGAGCAGTACTTC

J: TRBJ1-2
V: TRBV4-1
D: TRBD1
size: .
CDR3: CASSQAPGGVSGYTF
DNA: TGCGCCAGCAGCCAAGCCCCAGGGGGCGTTAGTGGCTACACCTTC

J: TRBJ1-1
V: TRBV25-1
D: TRBD1
size: few
CDR3: CASSPDRGFGTEAFF
DNA: TGTGCCAGCAGCCCGGACAGGGGATTCGGCACTGAAGCTTTCTTT

J: TRBJ2-3
V: TRBV14
D: TRBD2
size: .
CDR3: CASSRGGAGGWYSTDTQYF
DNA: TGTGCCAGCAGCAGGGGAGGAGCGGGAGGCTGGTACTCCACAGATACGCAGTATTTT

J: TRBJ1-1
V: TRBV10-3
D: .
size: .
CDR3: CAISESGGPEAFF
DNA: TGTGCCATCAGTGAAAGTGGGGGCCCTGAAGCTTTCTTT

J: TRBJ2-4
V: TRBV28
D: .
size: .
CDR3: CASRGVAKNIQYF
DNA: TGTGCCAGCAGAGGGGTAGCCAAAAACATTCAGTACTTC